One T cell receptor (beta chain) is described in this entry. The sample is drawn from a study of blood T cell repertoires in COVID-19. Whole-study context: Researchers got acute and convalescent COVID-19 samples from the United States, Italy and Spain. Nucleic acid was either cDNA or gDNA, and it came from T cells, B-cell-depleted T cells, or PBMCs.

One Seattle source followed patients from active infection through their disease course. This CDR3 is built from 13 residues. Germline CDR1 reads MNHEY; CDR2 reads SVGAGI. Trimming shortened V by 4 bases and J by 4 bases, and 10 bases separated the two germline ends. TCRdb keeps only in-frame clones here, not all; method: immunoSEQ multiplex PCR. The table has tens of thousands of clones, 85% to 95% seen once. Sequencing was performed on peripheral blood. This receptor was identified in a man aged 45-65 years with COVID-19, enrolled during active disease. The gene calls are TRBV6-5 and TRBJ2-5; possibly TRBD1 for D (5 bases). In DNA form, the CDR3 reads TGTGCCAGCAGTTCAGGGTATGGAGAGACCCAGTACTTC. Its protein is CASSSGYGETQYF.